The 5 T cell receptor beta chains below were found in one sample sequenced in a study of beta chain features in type 1 diabetes. Their specific antigens are unknown. Study results and limitations: Shorter TCRB CDR3s, moderately but significantly so, were found in Type 1 diabetes patients in all four CD4+ subsets.

Expressed TCRB transcripts were sequenced, since all the RNA that had been isolated was reverse transcribed. TCRdb's copy holds only in-frame clones and misses some; the assay was immunoSEQ multiplex PCR. The sample records 350,000 to 400,000 clones, over 10% being singletons. Sequenced sample: naive CD4+ T cells from blood. The receptors were gathered from a woman aged 18-29 years with type 1 diabetes.

This clone has a handful of counts. The chain joins TRBV4-3 to TRBJ1-4; D ambiguous. Trimming stripped 1 base from V and 4 bases from J, with 10 bases between. CDR3 length: 15 residues. From germline, CDR1 is LGHNA and CDR2 YSLEER. The CDR3 here is CASSQARGINEKLFF. CDR3 nucleotide sequence: TGCGCCAGCAGCCAAGCGCGGGGAATTAATGAAAAACTGTTTTTT.

The rearrangement joins TRBV6-5 to TRBJ2-7; tentative D call: TRBD2 (5 bases). This CDR3 contains 15 residues. CDR1 is MNHEY and CDR2 is SVGAGI in the germline V gene. Trimming cost V 3 bases and J 2 bases, with 14 bases left between them. The CDR3: CASSYDSASPYEQYF. In DNA form, the CDR3 reads TGTGCCAGCAGTTATGATAGCGCGTCTCCCTACGAGCAGTACTTC.

In the case of this clone: One junction end disagrees with the germline gene, perhaps due to a read error. The genes are TRBV7-9 and TRBJ2-7; D is perhaps TRBD1 (5 bases). Germline lookup yields CDR1 SEHNR and CDR2 FQNEAQ (reference sequence). CDR3 size: 13 residues. The CDR3 nucleotides read TGCGCCAGCAGCCAAGGGGTTCACTACGAGCAGTACTTC. Its translation is CASSQGVHYEQYF.

This clone was seen only a few times. Other DNA sequences within the sample encode an identical CDR3. The V call is TRBV5-1, the J call TRBJ1-5; the match to TRBD1 covers 8 bases. CDR3 length: 15 residues. V lost 4 bases, J lost 4 bases, and 7 bases stayed unmatched. In germline, CDR1 is SGHRS, CDR2 YFSETQ. CDR3 DNA sequence: TGCGCCAGCAGCATGGGGACAGGTGGAAATCAGCCCCAGCATTTT. Its translation is CASSMGTGGNQPQHF.

The CDR3 DNA sequence: TGCGCCAGCAGCTTGGATACGGTTGAAGAGACCCAGTACTTC. It codes for CASSLDTVEETQYF. The V call is TRBV5-1, the J call TRBJ2-5; D unclear. The CDR3 extends over 14 amino acids. V was clipped by 0 bases and J by 3 bases, with 9 bases between them. CDR1 and CDR2 from the germline V gene are SGHRS and YFSETQ.